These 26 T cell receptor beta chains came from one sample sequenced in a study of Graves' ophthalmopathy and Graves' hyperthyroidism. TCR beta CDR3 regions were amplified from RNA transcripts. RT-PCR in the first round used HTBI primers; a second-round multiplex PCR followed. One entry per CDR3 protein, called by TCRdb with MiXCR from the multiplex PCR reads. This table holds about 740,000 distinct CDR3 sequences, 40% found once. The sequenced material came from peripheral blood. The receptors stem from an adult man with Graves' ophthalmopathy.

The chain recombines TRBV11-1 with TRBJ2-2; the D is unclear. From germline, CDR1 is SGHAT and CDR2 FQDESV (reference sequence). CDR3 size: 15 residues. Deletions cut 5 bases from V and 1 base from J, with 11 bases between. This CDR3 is CASSLETLNTGELFF. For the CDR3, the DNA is TGTGCCAGCAGCCTAGAGACTCTGAACACCGGGGAGCTGTTTTTT.

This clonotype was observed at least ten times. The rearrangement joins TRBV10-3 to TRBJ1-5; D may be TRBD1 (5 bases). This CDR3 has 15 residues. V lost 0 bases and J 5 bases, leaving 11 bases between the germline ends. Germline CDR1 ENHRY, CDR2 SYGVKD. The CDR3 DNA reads TGTGCCATCAGTGAGTCGGGGACCACACATCAGCCCCAGCATTTT. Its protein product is CAISESGTTHQPQHF.

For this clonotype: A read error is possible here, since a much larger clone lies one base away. Written as DNA, the CDR3 is TGTGCCAGCAGCGAGGACAGGGCGGATGGCTACACCTTC. Translation: CASSEDRADGYTF. The chain joins TRBV2 to TRBJ1-2; TRBD1 matches at 8 bases. The germline gives CDR1 SNHLY, CDR2 FYNNEI. Unmatched junction bases numbered 6, after V lost 6 bases and J lost 6 bases. CDR3 length: 13 amino acids.

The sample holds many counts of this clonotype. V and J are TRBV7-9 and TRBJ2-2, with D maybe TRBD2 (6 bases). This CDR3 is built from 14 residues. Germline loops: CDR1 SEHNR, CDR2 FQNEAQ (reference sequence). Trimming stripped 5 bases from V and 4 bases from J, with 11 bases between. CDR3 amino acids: CASSPPAGTGELFF. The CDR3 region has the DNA TGTGCCAGCAGCCCACCAGCGGGCACCGGGGAGCTGTTTTTT.

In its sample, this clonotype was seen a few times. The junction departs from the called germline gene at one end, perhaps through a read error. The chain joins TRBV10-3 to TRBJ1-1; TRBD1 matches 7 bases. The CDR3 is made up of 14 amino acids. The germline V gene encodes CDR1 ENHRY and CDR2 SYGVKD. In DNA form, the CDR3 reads TGTGCCAGCAGTAGAACAGGGGCGAACACTGAAGCTTTCTTT. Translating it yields CASSRTGANTEAFF.

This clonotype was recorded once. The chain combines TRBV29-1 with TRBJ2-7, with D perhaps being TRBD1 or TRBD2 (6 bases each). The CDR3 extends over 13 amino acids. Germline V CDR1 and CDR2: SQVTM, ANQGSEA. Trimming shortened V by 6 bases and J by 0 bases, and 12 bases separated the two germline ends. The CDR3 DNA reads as TGCAGCGTACCGGGGGCGGGCTCCTACGAGCAGTACTTC. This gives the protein CSVPGAGSYEQYF.

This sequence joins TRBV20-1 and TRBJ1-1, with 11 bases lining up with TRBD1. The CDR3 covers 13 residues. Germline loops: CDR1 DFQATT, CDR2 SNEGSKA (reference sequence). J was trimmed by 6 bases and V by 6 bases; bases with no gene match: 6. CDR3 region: CSARTGGDPEAFF. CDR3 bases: TGCAGTGCGCGGACAGGGGGCGACCCTGAAGCTTTCTTT.

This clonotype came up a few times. CDR3 coding DNA: TGTGCCAGCAGCTTAGCGACAGCGGGGGATGAGACCCAGTACTTC. Translated, it gives CASSLATAGDETQYF. The rearrangement uses TRBV7-9 and TRBJ2-5, with 8 positions matching TRBD2. Germline values: CDR1 SEHNR, CDR2 FQNEAQ (reference sequence). The CDR3 length is 15 residues. V dropped 0 bases and J dropped 5; count of bases not matched to a gene: 5.

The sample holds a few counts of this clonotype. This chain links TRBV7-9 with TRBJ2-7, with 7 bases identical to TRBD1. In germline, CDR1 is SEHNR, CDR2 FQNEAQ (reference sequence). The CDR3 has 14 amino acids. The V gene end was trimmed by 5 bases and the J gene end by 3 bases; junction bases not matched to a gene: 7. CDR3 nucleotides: TGTGCCAGCAGCGCAAGCAGGGGGATCTACGAGCAGTACTTC. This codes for CASSASRGIYEQYF.

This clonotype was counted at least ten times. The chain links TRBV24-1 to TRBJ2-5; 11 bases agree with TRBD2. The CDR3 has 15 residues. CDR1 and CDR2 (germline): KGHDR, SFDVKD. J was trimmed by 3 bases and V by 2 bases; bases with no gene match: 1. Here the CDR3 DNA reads TGTGCCACCAGTGATTATAGCGGGAGGGAAGAGACCCAGTACTTC. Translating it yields CATSDYSGREETQYF.

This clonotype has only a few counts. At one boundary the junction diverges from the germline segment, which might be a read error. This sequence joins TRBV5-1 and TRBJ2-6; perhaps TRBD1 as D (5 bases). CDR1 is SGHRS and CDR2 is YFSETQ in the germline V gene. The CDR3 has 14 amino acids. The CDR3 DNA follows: TGCGCCAGCAGCCTGGGGTCTGGGGCCAACGTCCCGACTTTC. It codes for CASSLGSGANVPTF.

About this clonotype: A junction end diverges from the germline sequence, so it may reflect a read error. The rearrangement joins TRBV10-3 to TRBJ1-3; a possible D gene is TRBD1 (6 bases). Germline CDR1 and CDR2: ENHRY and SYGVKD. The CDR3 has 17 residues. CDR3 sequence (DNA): TGTGCCAGCAGTTACACAAAGCCAGGGGAGGCTGGAAACACCATATATTTT. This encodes CASSYTKPGEAGNTIYF.

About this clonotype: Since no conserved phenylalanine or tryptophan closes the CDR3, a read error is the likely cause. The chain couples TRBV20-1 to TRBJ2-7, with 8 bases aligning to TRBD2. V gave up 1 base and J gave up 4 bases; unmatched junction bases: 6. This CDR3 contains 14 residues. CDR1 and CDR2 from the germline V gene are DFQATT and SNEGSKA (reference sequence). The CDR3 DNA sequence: TGCAGTGCTAGAGTAGGACTAGCAGATTACGAGCAGTACCTC. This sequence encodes CSARVGLADYEQYL.

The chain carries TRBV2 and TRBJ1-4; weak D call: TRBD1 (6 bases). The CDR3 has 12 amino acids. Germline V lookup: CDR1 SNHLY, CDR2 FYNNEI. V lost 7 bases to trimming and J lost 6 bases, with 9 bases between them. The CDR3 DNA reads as TGTGCCAGCACCTCAGGGGATGAAAAACTGTTTTTT. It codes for CASTSGDEKLFF.

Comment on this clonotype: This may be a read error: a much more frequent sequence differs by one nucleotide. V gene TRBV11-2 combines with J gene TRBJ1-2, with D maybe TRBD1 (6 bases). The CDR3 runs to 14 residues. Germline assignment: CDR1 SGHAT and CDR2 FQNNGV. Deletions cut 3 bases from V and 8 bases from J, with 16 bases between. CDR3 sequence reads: CASSLLGTRDGYTF. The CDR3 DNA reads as TGTGCCAGCAGCTTGCTTGGGACAAGGGACGGCTACACCTTC.

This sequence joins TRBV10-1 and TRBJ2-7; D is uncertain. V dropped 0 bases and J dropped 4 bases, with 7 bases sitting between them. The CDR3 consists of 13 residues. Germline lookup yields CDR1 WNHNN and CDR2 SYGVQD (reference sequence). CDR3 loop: CASSESPSYEQYF. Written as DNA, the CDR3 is TGCGCCAGCAGTGAGTCCCCCTCGTACGAGCAGTACTTC.

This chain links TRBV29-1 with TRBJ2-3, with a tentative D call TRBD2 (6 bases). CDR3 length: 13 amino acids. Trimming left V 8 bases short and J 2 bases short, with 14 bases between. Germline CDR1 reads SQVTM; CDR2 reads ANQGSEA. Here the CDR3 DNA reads TGCAGCTACATCGGAGGGACCACAGATACGCAGTATTTT. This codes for CSYIGGTTDTQYF.

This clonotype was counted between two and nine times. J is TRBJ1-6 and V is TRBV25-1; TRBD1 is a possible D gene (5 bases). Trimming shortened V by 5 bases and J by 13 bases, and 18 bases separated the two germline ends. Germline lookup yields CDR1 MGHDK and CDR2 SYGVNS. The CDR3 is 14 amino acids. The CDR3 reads CASSPGTASTPLHF. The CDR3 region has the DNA TGTGCCAGCAGTCCTGGGACGGCCTCGACGCCCCTCCACTTT.

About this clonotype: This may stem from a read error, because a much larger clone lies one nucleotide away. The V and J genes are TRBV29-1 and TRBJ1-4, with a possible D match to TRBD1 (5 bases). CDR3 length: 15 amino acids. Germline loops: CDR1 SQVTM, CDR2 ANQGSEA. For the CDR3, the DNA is TGCAGCGTGACTCCACCGGGACTAACTAATGAAAAACTGCTTTTT. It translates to CSVTPPGLTNEKLLF.

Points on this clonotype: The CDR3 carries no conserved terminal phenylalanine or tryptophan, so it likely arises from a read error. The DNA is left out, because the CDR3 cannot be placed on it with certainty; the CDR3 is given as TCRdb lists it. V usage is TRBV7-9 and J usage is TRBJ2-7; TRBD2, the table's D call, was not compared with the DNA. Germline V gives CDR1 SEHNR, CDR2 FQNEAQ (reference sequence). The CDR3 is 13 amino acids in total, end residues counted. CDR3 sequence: CASSLALAYGGFL.

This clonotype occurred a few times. CDR3 DNA sequence: TGTGCCAGCAGCTTATTTAAAGGGGGCGGCACTGAAGCTTTCTTT. It codes for CASSLFKGGGTEAFF. This rearrangement joins TRBV7-2 to TRBJ1-1; TRBD1 aligns across 7 bases. The germline CDR1 and CDR2 sequences are SGHTA and FQGNSA. The ends lost 2 bases at V and 4 bases at J; junction bases unmatched: 7. The CDR3 has 15 amino acids. Supplemented by reference TRBV7-2 and TRBJ1-1, the full variable domain reads GAGVSQSPSNKVTEKGKDVELRCDPISGHTALYWYRQSLGQGLEFLIYFQGNSAPDKSGLPSDRFSAERTGGSVSTLTIQRTQQEDSAVYLCASSLFKGGGTEAFFGQGTRLTVV.

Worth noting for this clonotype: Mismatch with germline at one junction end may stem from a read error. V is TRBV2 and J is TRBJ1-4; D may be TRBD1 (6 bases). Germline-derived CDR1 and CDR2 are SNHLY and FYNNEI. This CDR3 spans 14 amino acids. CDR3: CAGRGGPDTEKLFF. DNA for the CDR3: TGTGCCGGCAGAGGGGGGCCGGATACCGAAAAACTGTTTTTT.

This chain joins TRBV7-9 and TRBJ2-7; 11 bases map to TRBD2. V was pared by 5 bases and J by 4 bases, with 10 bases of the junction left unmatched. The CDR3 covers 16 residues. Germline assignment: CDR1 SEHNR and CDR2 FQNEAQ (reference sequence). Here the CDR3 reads CASSAGTSGTLYEQYF. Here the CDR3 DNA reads TGTGCCAGCAGCGCCGGGACTAGCGGAACTTTATACGAGCAGTACTTC.

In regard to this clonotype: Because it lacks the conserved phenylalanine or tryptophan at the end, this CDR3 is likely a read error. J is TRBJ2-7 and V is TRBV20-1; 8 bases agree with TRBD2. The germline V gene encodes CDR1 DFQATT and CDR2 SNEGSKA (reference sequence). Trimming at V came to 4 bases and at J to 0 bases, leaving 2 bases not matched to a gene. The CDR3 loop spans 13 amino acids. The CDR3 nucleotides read TGCAGTGCTACGGGACTAGACTCCTACGAGCAGTACTCC. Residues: CSATGLDSYEQYS.

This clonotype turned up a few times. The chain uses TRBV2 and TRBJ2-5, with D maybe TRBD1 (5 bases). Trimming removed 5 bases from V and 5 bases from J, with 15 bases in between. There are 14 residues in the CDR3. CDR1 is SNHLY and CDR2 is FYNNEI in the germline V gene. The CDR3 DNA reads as TGTGCCAGCAGTCCTATAGGCCCAGGGGAGACCCAGTACTTC. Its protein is CASSPIGPGETQYF.

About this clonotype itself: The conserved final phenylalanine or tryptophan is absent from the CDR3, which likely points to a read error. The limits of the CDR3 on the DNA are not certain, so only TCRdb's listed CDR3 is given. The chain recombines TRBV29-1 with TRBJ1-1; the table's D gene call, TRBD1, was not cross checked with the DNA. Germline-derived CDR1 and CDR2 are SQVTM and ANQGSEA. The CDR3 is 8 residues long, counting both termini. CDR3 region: CSVDGGLS.